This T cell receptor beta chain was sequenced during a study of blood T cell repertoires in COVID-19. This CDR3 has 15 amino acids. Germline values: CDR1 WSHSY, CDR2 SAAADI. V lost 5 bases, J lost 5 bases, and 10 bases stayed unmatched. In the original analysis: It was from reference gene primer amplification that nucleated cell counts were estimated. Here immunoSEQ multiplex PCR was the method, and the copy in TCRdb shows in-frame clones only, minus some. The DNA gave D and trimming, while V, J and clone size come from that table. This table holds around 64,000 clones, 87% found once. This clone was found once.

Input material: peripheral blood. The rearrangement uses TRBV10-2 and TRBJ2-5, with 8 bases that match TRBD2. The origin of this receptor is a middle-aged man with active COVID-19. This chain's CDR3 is CASSPTGTRRETQYF. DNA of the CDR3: TGCGCCAGCAGTCCAACCGGGACTAGGCGGGAGACCCAGTACTTC.